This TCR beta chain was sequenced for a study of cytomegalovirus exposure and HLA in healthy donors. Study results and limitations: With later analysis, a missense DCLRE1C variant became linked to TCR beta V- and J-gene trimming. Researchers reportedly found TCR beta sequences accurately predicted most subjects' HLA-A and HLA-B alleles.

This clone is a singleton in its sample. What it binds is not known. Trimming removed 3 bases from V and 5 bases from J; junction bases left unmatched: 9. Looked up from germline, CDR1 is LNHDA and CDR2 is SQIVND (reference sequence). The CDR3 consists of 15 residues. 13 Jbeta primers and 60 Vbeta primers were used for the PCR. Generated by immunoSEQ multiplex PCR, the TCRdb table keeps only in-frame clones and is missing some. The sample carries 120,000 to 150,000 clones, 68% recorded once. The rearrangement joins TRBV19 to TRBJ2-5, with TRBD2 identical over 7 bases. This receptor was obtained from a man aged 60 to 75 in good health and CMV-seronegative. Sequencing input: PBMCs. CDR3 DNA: TGTGCCAGTAGTATCCGGGAGGCCGAGAGGGAGACCCAGTACTTC. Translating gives CASSIREAERETQYF.